This TCR beta chain was profiled in a study of read filtering for tumor transcriptome and immune sequencing. Molecular barcoded adaptors covering alpha/delta and beta/gamma chains were used on roughly 400 ng RNA. TCRdb reprocessed the reads with MiXCR, giving one entry per CDR3 protein. The sample includes more than 30,000 distinct CDR3 sequences, roughly an eighth of them seen just once. The study's findings and limits: IR-seq and RNA-seq agreed better without single-read clonotypes.

Looked up from germline, CDR1 is SQVTM and CDR2 is ANQGSEA. CDR3 length: 15 amino acids. About this clonotype: What it recognizes is unknown. An end of the junction does not agree with germline; a read error may underlie this.

The chain is built from TRBV29-1 and TRBJ2-2; D is possibly TRBD1 (6 bases). The specimen sequenced was a population of CD138-negative cells sorted from bone marrow. The clonotype comes from a donor aged 40 or over with multiple myeloma. CDR3: CSVEDRNRETGELFF. The CDR3 nucleotides are TGCAGCGTTGAGGACCGGAACAGGGAGACCGGGGAGCTATTTTTT.